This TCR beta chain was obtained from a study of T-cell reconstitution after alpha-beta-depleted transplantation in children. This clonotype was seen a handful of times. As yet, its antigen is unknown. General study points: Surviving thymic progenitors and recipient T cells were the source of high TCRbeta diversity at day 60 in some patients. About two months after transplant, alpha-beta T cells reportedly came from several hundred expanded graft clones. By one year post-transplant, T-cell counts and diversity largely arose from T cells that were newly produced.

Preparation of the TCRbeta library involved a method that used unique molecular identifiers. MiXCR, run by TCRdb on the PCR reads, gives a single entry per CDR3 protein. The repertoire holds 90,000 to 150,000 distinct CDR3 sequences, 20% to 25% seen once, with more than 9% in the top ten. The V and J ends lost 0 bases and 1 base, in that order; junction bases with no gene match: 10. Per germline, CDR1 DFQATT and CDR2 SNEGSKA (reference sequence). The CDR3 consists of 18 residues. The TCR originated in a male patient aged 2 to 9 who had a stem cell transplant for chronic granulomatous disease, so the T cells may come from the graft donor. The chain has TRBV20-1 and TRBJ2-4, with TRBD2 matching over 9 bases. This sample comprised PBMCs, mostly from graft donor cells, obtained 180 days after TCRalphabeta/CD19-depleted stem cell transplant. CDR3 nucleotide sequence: TGCAGTGCTAGAGATCCGGCTAGCGGGAAAAGTGCCAAAAACATTCAGTACTTC. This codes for CSARDPASGKSAKNIQYF.